Listed below are T cell receptor beta chains from one sample, sequenced in a study of early T cells in non-severe SARS-CoV-2 infection. Via MiXCR, TCRdb re-called the 5' RACE reads, giving one row per CDR3 protein. Seen here are some 60,000 distinct CDR3 sequences, 10% to 15% observed once, and the top ten hold around 1.5%. The material sequenced was whole blood, taken at baseline. Receptors were obtained from an adult who was a healthcare worker with PCR-confirmed SARS-CoV-2 infection or an uninfected control (not recorded which). CDR3s include the opening cysteine and the closing phenylalanine or tryptophan. A D gene is named only where the DNA matches it firmly. Rows give clone size only sometimes, using once, few, many, or a class for an expanded clone.

clone size: .
J gene: TRBJ1-3
D gene: .
V gene: TRBV28
CDR3 protein: CASSGAGGKGNTIYF
CDR3 DNA: TGTGCCAGCAGTGGGGCGGGGGGCAAAGGAAACACCATATATTTT

clone size: .
J gene: TRBJ1-1
D gene: TRBD1
V gene: TRBV3-1
CDR3 protein: CASSLPRGENTEAFF
CDR3 DNA: TGTGCCAGCAGCCTTCCCAGGGGGGAGAACACTGAAGCTTTCTTT

clone size: .
J gene: TRBJ1-1
D gene: .
V gene: TRBV3-1
CDR3 protein: CASSQKPFGGTEAFF
CDR3 DNA: TGTGCCAGCAGCCAAAAACCCTTTGGGGGGACTGAAGCTTTCTTT

clone size: .
J gene: TRBJ2-1
D gene: .
V gene: TRBV12-3/TRBV12-4
CDR3 protein: CASGSGQPSYNEQFF
CDR3 DNA: TGTGCCAGCGGCTCGGGGCAGCCATCCTACAATGAGCAGTTCTTC

clone size: few
J gene: TRBJ1-1
D gene: .
V gene: TRBV2
CDR3 protein: CASIRGNTEAFF
CDR3 DNA: TGTGCCAGCATCAGGGGGAACACTGAAGCTTTCTTT

clone size: many
J gene: TRBJ2-1
D gene: TRBD2
V gene: TRBV11-2
CDR3 protein: CASSYGGSYNEQFF
CDR3 DNA: TGTGCCAGCAGTTACGGGGGGTCCTACAATGAGCAGTTCTTC

clone size: many
J gene: TRBJ2-1
D gene: TRBD2
V gene: TRBV7-9
CDR3 protein: CATNTGGIYNEQFF
CDR3 DNA: TGTGCCACCAACACGGGGGGAATATACAATGAGCAGTTCTTC

clone size: many
J gene: TRBJ2-2
D gene: TRBD2
V gene: TRBV20-1
CDR3 protein: CSAAPGLAGGHTGELFF
CDR3 DNA: TGCAGTGCGGCACCGGGACTAGCGGGGGGCCACACCGGGGAGCTGTTTTTT

clone size: .
J gene: TRBJ2-1
D gene: .
V gene: TRBV27
CDR3 protein: CASSPPRTGVPYNEQFF
CDR3 DNA: TGTGCCAGCAGTCCCCCTAGAACGGGAGTCCCCTACAATGAGCAGTTCTTC

clone size: few
J gene: TRBJ2-3
D gene: TRBD1
V gene: TRBV7-7
CDR3 protein: CASSLCRGLLQITDTQYF
CDR3 DNA: TGTGCCAGCAGCTTATGCAGGGGGCTCCTTCAAATCACAGATACGCAGTATTTT

clone size: few
J gene: TRBJ2-2
D gene: .
V gene: TRBV30
CDR3 protein: CAWSGGSNRNGELFF
CDR3 DNA: TGTGCCTGGAGCGGGGGCTCAAATAGGAACGGGGAGCTGTTTTTT

clone size: many
J gene: TRBJ1-6
D gene: .
V gene: TRBV20-1
CDR3 protein: CSAKLQGRYSPLHF
CDR3 DNA: TGCAGTGCTAAACTTCAGGGAAGGTATTCACCCCTCCACTTT

clone size: .
J gene: TRBJ2-5
D gene: .
V gene: TRBV29-1
CDR3 protein: CSVEKPGQETQYF
CDR3 DNA: TGCAGCGTTGAGAAGCCAGGCCAAGAGACCCAGTACTTC

clone size: medium-sized
J gene: TRBJ1-2
D gene: .
V gene: TRBV12-3/TRBV12-4
CDR3 protein: CASSLNVNYGYTF
CDR3 DNA: TGTGCCAGCAGTTTAAACGTTAACTATGGCTACACCTTC